This TCR beta chain was observed in a study of T cells in Graves' hyperthyroidism and ophthalmopathy. Germline CDR1 SGHDN, CDR2 FVKESK. The V and J ends lost 2 bases and 4 bases respectively, with 11 bases between them. The CDR3 covers 14 residues. TCR beta CDR3 regions were amplified from RNA. Using the HTBI primer set, a first-round RT-PCR was run on the TCR CDR3. Using its own MiXCR run on the multiplex PCR reads, TCRdb lists one record per CDR3 protein. The sample includes hundreds of thousands of distinct CDR3 sequences, 15% to 20% of them seen just once. This clonotype originated in a man aged 35 to 55 with Graves' ophthalmopathy. The V gene is TRBV14, the J gene TRBJ2-5; the D is unclear. The sample taken for sequencing was blood. The CDR3 sequence: CASSQSLRRETQYF. CDR3 nucleotides: TGTGCCAGCAGCCAAAGCCTACGGCGAGAGACCCAGTACTTC.